This T cell receptor (beta chain) is from a study of T cells after yellow fever vaccination. V lost 5 bases and J lost 0, with 11 bases in between. The CDR3 has 15 residues. From germline, CDR1 is SGHTA and CDR2 FQGTGA. Study-wide findings and caveats: It was a small share of clonotypes that appeared in both CD4 and CD8 compartments. Weaker, the secondary response peaked sooner, at day 5 versus 15. Post-booster reappearance was seen for most primary-vaccination clones (just over 95% CD4, 75% to 90% CD8).

Generation of TCR cDNA used 5'RACE template switching (which added a universal primer site and UMIs). One entry per CDR3 protein, called by TCRdb with MiXCR from the 5' RACE reads. The data hold about 220,000 distinct CDR3 sequences, with less than 3.5% observed a single time. This clonotype was recorded many times. The antigen remains unidentified. The clonotype was recovered from a man between 18 and 35 years old who received the YFV17D yellow fever vaccine. The chain carries TRBV7-3 and TRBJ2-1; no clear D. The sequencing used CD4+ T cells sorted from PBMCs, collected 10 days after the yellow fever booster vaccination. CDR3 in DNA: TGTGCCAGCAGCCCCGGGCCCAGCTCCTACAATGAGCAGTTCTTC. Translated, it gives CASSPGPSSYNEQFF.